The entry below describes one TCR beta chain. Assay used: immunoSEQ multiplex PCR; TCRdb lists only in-frame clones, some missing. The sample includes hundreds of thousands of clones, less than 85% seen only once; the top ten take over 1.5%. These data belong to a study of shared clonotypes between healthy human individuals. At the level of the study: Per donor, three plates held CD4 naive cells, three held CD4 memory, two held CD8 naive and one held CD8 memory.

The material sequenced was memory CD4+ T cells sorted from blood. Indicated subset: CD45RA-negative fraction. The clonotype comes from a woman younger than 45 in good health.

This chain's CDR3 is CSVVWRESQETQYF. The CDR3 DNA is TGCAGCGTTGTATGGCGGGAGAGCCAAGAGACCCAGTACTTC. The chain has TRBV29-1 and TRBJ2-5, with 7 bases lining up with TRBD2. Germline-derived CDR1 and CDR2 are SQVTM and ANQGSEA. This CDR3 spans 14 amino acids. Trimming at V came to 4 bases and at J to 1 base, leaving 6 bases not matched to a gene.